This entry features one TCR beta chain sequence. No antigen is known for it. Base qualities are not provided; no much larger clone lies one nucleotide away. The sample belongs to a study of memory CD4+ T cells and cytomegalovirus serostatus (dated by TCRdb to 2018 to 2020). Some background on the complete study: The cohort included about 33 healthy adults from Belgium, of whom 9 were CMV seropositive and 24 were CMV seronegative. To replicate a published TCR-based CMV serostatus classifier, the researchers sequenced the CD4+ memory TCRbeta repertoires of a Belgian cohort whose cytomegalovirus serostatus was known.

The junction shows trimming of 0 bases on V and 4 bases on J, and the gene matches do not reach 11 bases of it. Per the germline V gene, SNHLY is the CDR1 and FYNNEI is the CDR2. From the cysteine through the phenylalanine, the CDR3 covers 18 amino acids. Only the CDR3 part of the read is kept: 54 bases, read in frame from the first base. Broader findings and caveats from the paper: Results were interpreted as suggesting that the CMV-associated TCR signature is largely present in the CD4+ memory repertoire. Among the 150 to 200 previously reported CMV-associated TCRbeta sequences, roughly 68 showed up in the CD4+ memory repertoires, with each one found in between one and five individuals. A median bootstrapped AUC of 0.95 with a 95% CI of 0.76-1.00 was achieved on the Belgian cohort by the original-framework classifier. Unlike the original study, which covered naive and memory CD4+ and CD8+ populations, the Belgian study sequenced only CD4+CD45RO+ memory cells. For predicting CMV serostatus, the median bootstrapped AUC was 0.95 using the original framework and 0.91 using a US-trained random forest.

Genomic DNA was extracted from sorted cells with the Quick-DNA Microprep Kit. Amplification of TCRbeta DNA was done with the immunoSEQ hsTCRbeta kit, following the protocol from the manufacturer. TCRbeta libraries were sequenced on an Illumina MiSeq instrument. The original methods were these. After out-of-frame sequences were removed, 2.4 million or so distinct TCRbeta sequences remained, averaging approximately 72,000 per individual. Each individual was scored by the count of 164 previously reported CMV-associated TCRbeta sequences and the total productive distinct TCRbeta count. A beta-binomial model was reimplemented in Python, and random forests from scikit-learn, run with default parameters, were trained on data from the US cohort. On the Belgian cohort, classifier performance was reported as the median AUC, along with percentile confidence intervals, across 10,000 bootstrap iterations. Drawn from immuneACCESS, this table holds only the in-frame rearrangements with V and J called that TCRdb kept. Clones are partly lost; checked studies trace under half to an unresolved V gene and leave the rest unexplained. That table furnishes V, J and clone size, whereas the DNA furnished D and trimming. Within this sample are more than 45,000 clones, with 78% of them counted one time only. Less than 0.85% of the sample comes from the top ten.

Single viable CD3+CD4+CD8-CD45RO+ cells were sorted as memory CD4+ T cells on a FACSAria II. CMV serostatus was determined using a Roche Elecsys assay that detects serum IgG against CMV pp150, pp28, p38 and p52. Following thawing, total CD4+ T cells were enriched through positive selection using CD4 magnetic microbeads. The samples came from a different study that was designed specifically to examine the CD4+ T cell memory repertoire. Peripheral blood mononuclear cells were isolated and cryopreserved following standard operating procedures; serum was stored at -80 °C. Staining used CD3-PerCP (BW264/56), CD4-APC (RPA-T4), CD45RO-PE (UCHT1) and CD8-Pacific Orange (3B5) antibodies, with Sytox blue excluding non-viable cells.

The rearranged chain carries TRBV2 and TRBJ2-3; 9 middle bases align to TRBD2. The sequencing input was memory CD4+ T cells from blood. This clonotype was sampled from an adult in good health and CMV-seronegative. In nucleotide form, the sequence is TGTGCCAGCAGTGAAGCGGGGGGTGCGGGAGGGCTGGCAGATACGCAGTATTTT. This gives the protein CASSEAGGAGGLADTQYF.